This TCR beta chain was identified during a study of tumor and adjacent non-tumor tissue in lung cancer. To note about this clonotype: One junction end does not reproduce the germline sequence, and a read error may be involved.

Three rounds of nested PCR, following a modified ARM-PCR protocol, produced the TCRbeta library. TCRdb reanalysed the multiplex PCR reads using MiXCR and keeps one entry per CDR3 protein. The data contain fewer than 80,000 distinct CDR3 sequences, less than 75% of them singletons. The germline V gene has CDR1 WSHSY and CDR2 SAAADI. CDR3 length equals 13 residues. RNA was extracted from bulk tissue without any cell sorting. The clonotype originates from a woman between 65 and 79 years old with non-small cell lung cancer. The sequencing input was lung tumor tissue. The chain employs TRBV10-2 and TRBJ2-7; TRBD2 is a possible D gene (6 bases). CDR3 sequence: CASNGGSSYEQNF. Written as DNA, the CDR3 is TGCGCTAGCAATGGGGGGAGCTCCTACGAGCAGAACTTC.